The TCR beta chain under discussion was sequenced for a study of T cells in localized non-small cell lung cancer. The study, taken as a whole, reports: Adjacent lung was found to contain a median approximately 60 of the top 100 tumor clones.

The repertoire was sequenced with immunoSEQ multiplex PCR; TCRdb's copy has only in-frame clones and lacks some. The sample has about 7,000 clones, about 23% seen once. Details on this clone: As yet, its antigen is unknown.

This CDR3 spans 16 amino acids. V lost 0 bases to trimming and J lost 0 bases, with 10 bases between them. Germline assignment: CDR1 SGHNT and CDR2 YENEEA. The TCR originated in a man aged 40 to 75 with stage III squamous cell lung carcinoma. The chain uses TRBV11-3 and TRBJ2-3; maybe TRBD1 (6 bases). The sample here was lung tumor tissue, taken before any cancer treatment. The CDR3 is CASSLDGTSSTDTQYF. The CDR3 DNA reads TGTGCCAGCAGCTTAGACGGGACATCTAGCACAGATACGCAGTATTTT. Supplemented by reference TRBV11-3 and TRBJ2-3, the full variable domain reads EAGVVQSPRYKIIEKKQPVAFWCNPISGHNTLYWYLQNLGQGPELLIRYENEEAVDDSQLPKDRFSAERLKGVDSTLKIQPAELGDSAVYLCASSLDGTSSTDTQYFGPGTRLTVL.